This T cell receptor beta chain was obtained from a study of OX40 agonist ivuxolimab in advanced cancers. At the level of the whole study: The costimulatory receptor OX40 (CD134) was targeted by ivuxolimab, a fully human IgG2 agonistic monoclonal antibody. In the dose-escalation cohort, 82.7% of patients were male, and the mean age was approximately 60 years, with a range of about 20 to 90. The paper reports the monotherapy dose-escalation portion (N = 52 patients) of the phase I ivuxolimab trial. Peripheral TCRbeta sequencing aimed to test whether ivuxolimab altered TCR sequence diversity and caused clonal T-cell expansion. Three dose-escalation patients achieved partial responses, one with hepatocellular carcinoma and two with cutaneous melanoma. Prior anti-PD-1, anti-PD-L1 or anti-CTLA-4 therapy was permitted, and 40% of dose-escalation patients had received checkpoint inhibitors. Of the 50 or so patients in dose escalation, 19 had hepatocellular carcinoma, about 15 had melanoma, 9 had renal cell carcinoma and 9 had head and neck cancer. Intravenous ivuxolimab was administered to patients every 2 weeks at six dose levels: 0.01, 0.1, 0.3, 1.5, 3 and 10 mg/kg.

Patients with a history of autoimmune disease or receiving systemic immunosuppression were excluded from the trial. Peripheral blood for TCR sequencing was collected from all dose cohorts at baseline, on cycle 4 day 1, and on cycle 7 day 1. Samples were obtained from an open-label, multicenter, first-in-human phase I dose-escalation trial of ivuxolimab. Adults with locally advanced or metastatic head and neck squamous cell, hepatocellular, melanoma or renal cell carcinoma were enrolled in the trial. Before TCR sequencing, CD4+ T cells and CD8+ T cells from peripheral blood were sorted into separate populations. CDR1 is given as MGHDK and CDR2 as SYGVNS, both from the germline V gene. The CDR3 numbers 13 residues from cysteine through phenylalanine. Kept here is only the CDR3 DNA, which spans 39 bases and is read in frame from base 1. The germline V end is reduced by 7 bases and the J end by 2 bases; junction bases left unmatched: 5.

What the authors observed across the whole study: At doses of 0.1 to 3.0 mg/kg, clonal expansion of both CD4+ and CD8+ T cells in blood was seen between baseline and week 6. After ivuxolimab, CD8+ T cells had more expanded clones than CD4+ T cells on average. Antigen specificity was not determined for the clonally expanded peripheral T cells. In the 0.1-3.0 mg/kg groups, partial responders were among the patients with the lowest normalized peripheral clonal expansion, particularly in CD8+ T cells. Low levels of normalized T-cell clonal expansion were also shown by some nonresponding patients.

This clone was picked up one time. The target of this receptor is not known. Base qualities were left out, and no much larger clone turns up one base away. For sequencing of the TCRbeta CDR3 region, genomic DNA was extracted from the sorted cells. The immunoSEQ Assay was used for sequencing of TCRbeta CDR3 regions. TCRdb took this table from immuneACCESS and kept in-frame rearrangements with V and J called. Such tables lack part of the clones; where checked against another copy, unresolved V genes explain under half of the gap, and the rest is unexplained. The sample table records approximately 28,000 clones; 86% of these occur just once. Under 30% of the sample rests with the top ten.

Rearrangement joined TRBV25-1 to TRBJ2-7; 7 junctional bases match TRBD1. The source was CD4+ or CD8+ T cells sorted from blood, collected in a trial of the OX40 agonist ivuxolimab. The receptor comes from an adult with an advanced solid tumor such as melanoma, head and neck, liver or kidney cancer. The nucleotide sequence reads as follows: TGTGCCAGCAAGGACAGGCGAACCTACGAGCAGTACTTC. Its protein is CASKDRRTYEQYF.